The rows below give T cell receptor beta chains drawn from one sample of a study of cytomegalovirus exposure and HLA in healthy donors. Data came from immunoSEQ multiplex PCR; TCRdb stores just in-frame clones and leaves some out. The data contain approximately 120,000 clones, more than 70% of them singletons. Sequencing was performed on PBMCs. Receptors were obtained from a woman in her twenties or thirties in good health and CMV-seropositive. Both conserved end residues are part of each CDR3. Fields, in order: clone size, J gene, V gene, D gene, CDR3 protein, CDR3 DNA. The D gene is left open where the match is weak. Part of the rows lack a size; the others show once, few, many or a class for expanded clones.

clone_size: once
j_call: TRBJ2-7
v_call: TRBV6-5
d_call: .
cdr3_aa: CASSFTGSEQYF
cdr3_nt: TGTGCCAGCAGTTTCACAGGGTCGGAGCAGTACTTC

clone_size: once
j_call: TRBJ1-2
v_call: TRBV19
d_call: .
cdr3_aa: CASKLQGVGAGGYTF
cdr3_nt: TGTGCCAGTAAACTGCAGGGAGTGGGAGCGGGCGGCTACACCTTC

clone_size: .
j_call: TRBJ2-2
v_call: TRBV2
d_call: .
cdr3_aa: CASSDTLRVTGELFF
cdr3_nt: TGTGCCAGCAGTGATACTCTGAGGGTCACCGGGGAGCTGTTTTTT

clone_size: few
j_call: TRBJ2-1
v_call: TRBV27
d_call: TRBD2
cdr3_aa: CASSLRTSGPYNEQFF
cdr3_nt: TGTGCCAGCAGTCTCCGGACTAGCGGCCCCTACAATGAGCAGTTCTTC

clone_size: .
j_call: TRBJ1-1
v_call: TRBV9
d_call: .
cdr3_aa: CASSVASGNTEAFF
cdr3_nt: TGTGCCAGCAGCGTAGCTTCCGGGAACACTGAAGCTTTCTTT

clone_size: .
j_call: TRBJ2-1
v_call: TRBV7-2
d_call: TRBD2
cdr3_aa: CASSLGGRAGEQFF
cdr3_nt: TGTGCCAGCAGCTTAGGAGGGAGGGCGGGCGAGCAGTTCTTC

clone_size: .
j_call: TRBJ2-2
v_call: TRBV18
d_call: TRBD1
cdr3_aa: CASSPRQGVTGELFF
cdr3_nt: TGTGCCAGCTCACCACGACAGGGGGTGACCGGGGAGCTGTTTTTT

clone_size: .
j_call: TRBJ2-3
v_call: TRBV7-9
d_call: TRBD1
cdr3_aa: CASTVLGQGGYF
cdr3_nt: TGTGCCAGCACCGTCTTGGGACAGGGAGGATATTTT

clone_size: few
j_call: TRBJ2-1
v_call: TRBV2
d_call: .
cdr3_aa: CASSNKVLVNEQFF
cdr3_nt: TGTGCCAGCAGTAATAAAGTACTAGTCAATGAGCAGTTCTTC

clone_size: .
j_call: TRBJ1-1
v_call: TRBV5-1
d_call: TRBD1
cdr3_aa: CASSYDRGTEAFF
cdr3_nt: TGCGCCAGCAGCTATGACAGGGGCACTGAAGCTTTCTTT

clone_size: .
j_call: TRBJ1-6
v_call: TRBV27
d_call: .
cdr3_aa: CASSFSGSVAPLHF
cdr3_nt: TGTGCCAGCAGTTTTTCCGGTAGTGTAGCACCCCTCCACTTT

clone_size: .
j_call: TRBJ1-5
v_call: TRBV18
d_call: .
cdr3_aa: CASSPQSNQPQHF
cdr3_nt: TGTGCCAGCTCACCGCAGAGCAATCAGCCCCAGCATTTT

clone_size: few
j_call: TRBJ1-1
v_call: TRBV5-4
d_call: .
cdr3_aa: CASSLDMNTEAFF
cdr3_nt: TGTGCCAGCAGCCTGGACATGAACACTGAAGCTTTCTTT

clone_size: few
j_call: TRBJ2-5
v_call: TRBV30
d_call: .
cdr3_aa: CARATQGPRETQYF
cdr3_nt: TGTGCTCGAGCCACTCAGGGGCCCCGAGAGACCCAGTACTTC

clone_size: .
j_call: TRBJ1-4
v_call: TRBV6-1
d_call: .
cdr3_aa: CASSPFVSTNEKLFF
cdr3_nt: TGTGCCAGCAGCCCCTTCGTATCAACTAATGAAAAACTGTTTTTT

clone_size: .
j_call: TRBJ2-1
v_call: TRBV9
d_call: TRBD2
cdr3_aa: CASSVDPGLAYNEQFF
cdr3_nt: TGTGCCAGCAGCGTAGACCCGGGACTAGCCTACAATGAGCAGTTCTTC

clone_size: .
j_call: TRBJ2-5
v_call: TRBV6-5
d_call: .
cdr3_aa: CASSYSGGSQETQYF
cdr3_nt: TGTGCCAGCAGTTACTCCGGGGGATCCCAAGAGACCCAGTACTTC

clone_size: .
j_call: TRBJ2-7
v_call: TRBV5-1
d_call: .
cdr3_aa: CASSLDEGRYEQYF
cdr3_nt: TGCGCCAGCAGCTTGGATGAGGGAAGGTACGAGCAGTACTTC

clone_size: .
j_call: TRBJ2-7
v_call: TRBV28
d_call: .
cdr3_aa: CASSYPRGGPPYEQYF
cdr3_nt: TGTGCCAGCAGTTATCCTAGGGGCGGCCCTCCCTACGAGCAGTACTTC

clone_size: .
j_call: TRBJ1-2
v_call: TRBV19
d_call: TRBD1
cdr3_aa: CASSRQGTHGYTF
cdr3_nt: TGTGCCAGTAGCCGACAGGGTACTCATGGCTACACCTTC

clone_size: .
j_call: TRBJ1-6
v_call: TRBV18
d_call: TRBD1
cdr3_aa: CASSPRDSNSPLHF
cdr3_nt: TGTGCCAGCTCACCACGGGACAGTAATTCACCCCTCCACTTT

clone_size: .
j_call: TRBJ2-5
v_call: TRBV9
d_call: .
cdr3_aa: CASRAGRETQYF
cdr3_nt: TGTGCCAGCAGAGCAGGGAGGGAGACCCAGTACTTC

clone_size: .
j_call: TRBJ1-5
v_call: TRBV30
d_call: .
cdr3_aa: CAWSVKTYQPQHF
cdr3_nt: TGTGCCTGGAGTGTAAAGACATATCAGCCCCAGCATTTT

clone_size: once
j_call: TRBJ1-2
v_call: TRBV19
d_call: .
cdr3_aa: CASSIGDYGYTF
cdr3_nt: TGTGCCAGTAGTATCGGAGACTATGGCTACACCTTC

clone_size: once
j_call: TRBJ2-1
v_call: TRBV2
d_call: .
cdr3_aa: CASSPTSYEQFF
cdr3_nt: TGTGCCAGCAGCCCGACTAGTTATGAGCAGTTCTTC

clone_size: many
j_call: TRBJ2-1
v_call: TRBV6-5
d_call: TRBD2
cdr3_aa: CASTKRGAPYNEQFF
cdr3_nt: TGTGCCAGCACAAAGCGGGGGGCCCCTTACAATGAGCAGTTCTTC